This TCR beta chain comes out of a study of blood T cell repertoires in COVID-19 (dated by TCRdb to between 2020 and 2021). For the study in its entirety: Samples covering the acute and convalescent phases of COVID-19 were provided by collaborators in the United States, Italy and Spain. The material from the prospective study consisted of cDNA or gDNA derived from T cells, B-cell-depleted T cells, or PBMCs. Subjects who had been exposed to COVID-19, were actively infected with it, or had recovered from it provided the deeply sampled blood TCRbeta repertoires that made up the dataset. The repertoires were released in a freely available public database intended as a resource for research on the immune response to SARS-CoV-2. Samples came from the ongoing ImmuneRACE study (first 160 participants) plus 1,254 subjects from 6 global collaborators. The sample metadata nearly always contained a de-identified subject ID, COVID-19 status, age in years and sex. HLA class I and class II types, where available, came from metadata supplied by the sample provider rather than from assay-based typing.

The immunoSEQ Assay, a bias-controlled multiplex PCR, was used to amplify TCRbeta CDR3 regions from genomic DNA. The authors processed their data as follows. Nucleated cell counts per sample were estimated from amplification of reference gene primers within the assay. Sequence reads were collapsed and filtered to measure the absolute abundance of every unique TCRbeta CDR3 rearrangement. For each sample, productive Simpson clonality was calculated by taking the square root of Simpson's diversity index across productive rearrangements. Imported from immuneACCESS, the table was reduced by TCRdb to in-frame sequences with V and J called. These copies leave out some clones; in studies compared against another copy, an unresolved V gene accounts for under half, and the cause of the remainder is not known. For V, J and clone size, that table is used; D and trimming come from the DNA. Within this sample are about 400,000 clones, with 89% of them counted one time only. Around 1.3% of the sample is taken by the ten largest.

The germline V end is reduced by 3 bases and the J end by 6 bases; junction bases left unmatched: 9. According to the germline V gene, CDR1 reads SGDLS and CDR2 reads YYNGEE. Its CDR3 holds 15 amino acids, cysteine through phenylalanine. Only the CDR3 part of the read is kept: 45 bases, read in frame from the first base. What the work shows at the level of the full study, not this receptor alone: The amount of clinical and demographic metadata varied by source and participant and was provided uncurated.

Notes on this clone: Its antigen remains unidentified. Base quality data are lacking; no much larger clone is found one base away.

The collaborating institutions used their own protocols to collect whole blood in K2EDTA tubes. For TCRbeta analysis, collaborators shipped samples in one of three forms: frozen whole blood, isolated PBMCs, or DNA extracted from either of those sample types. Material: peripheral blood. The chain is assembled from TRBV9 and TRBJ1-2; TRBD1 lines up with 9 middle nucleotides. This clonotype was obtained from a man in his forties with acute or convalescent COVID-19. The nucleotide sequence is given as TGTGCCAGCAGCGCCCGGGACAGGGCTCCAGATGGCTACACCTTC. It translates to CASSARDRAPDGYTF.